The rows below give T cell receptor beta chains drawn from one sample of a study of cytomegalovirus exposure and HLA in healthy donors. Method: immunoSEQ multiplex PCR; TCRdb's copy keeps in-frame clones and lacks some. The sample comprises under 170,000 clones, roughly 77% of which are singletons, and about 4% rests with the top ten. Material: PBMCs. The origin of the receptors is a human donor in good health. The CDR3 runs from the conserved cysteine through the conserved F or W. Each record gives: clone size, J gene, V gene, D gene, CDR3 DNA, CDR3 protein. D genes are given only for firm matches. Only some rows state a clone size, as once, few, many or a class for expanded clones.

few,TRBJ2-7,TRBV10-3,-,TGTGCCATTTCCGGTACAGACAACCGCTACGAGCAGTACTTC,CAISGTDNRYEQYF
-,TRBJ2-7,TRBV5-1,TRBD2,TGCGCCAGCAGCGCCCGACTAGCGGAAGGCTCCTACGAGCAGTACTTC,CASSARLAEGSYEQYF
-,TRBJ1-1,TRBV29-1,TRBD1,TGCAGCGCCACTGGGGGGACAGGAGGTGAAGCTTTCTTT,CSATGGTGGEAFF
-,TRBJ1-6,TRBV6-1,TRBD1,TGTGCCAGCAGCCGCGGGGACAGGGGAAATTCACCCCTCCACTTT,CASSRGDRGNSPLHF
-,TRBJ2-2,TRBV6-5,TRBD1,TGTGCCAGCAGTTTTTACGGGACAGGGAGCCCCGGGGAGCTGTTTTTT,CASSFYGTGSPGELFF
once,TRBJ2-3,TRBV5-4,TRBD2,TGTGCCAGCAGCGCCACTAGCGTCAGCACAGATACGCAGTATTTT,CASSATSVSTDTQYF
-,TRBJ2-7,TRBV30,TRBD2,TGTGCCTGGAGCGATCTAGCGGGGGGCGCCTACGAGCAGTACTTC,CAWSDLAGGAYEQYF
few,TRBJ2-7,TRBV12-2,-,TGTGCAAGTCGCCCACAGGGGTACGAGCAGTACTTC,CASRPQGYEQYF
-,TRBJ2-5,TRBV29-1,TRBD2,TGCAGCGCATCTAGCGGGAGCATGCAAGAGACCCAGTACTTC,CSASSGSMQETQYF
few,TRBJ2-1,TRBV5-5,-,TGTGCCAGCAGCTCCGGACTGAGCTCCTACAATGAGCAGTTCTTC,CASSSGLSSYNEQFF
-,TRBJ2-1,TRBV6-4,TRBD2,TGTGCCACCCGGACTAGCGGGGGGCCCCACAATGAGCAGTTCTTC,CATRTSGGPHNEQFF
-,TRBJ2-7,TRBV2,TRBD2,TGTGCCAGCAGTTACCGGAGCGGGACCTCCTACGAGCAGTACTTC,CASSYRSGTSYEQYF
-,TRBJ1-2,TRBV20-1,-,TGCAGTGCGCGAGCTAACTATGGCTACACCTTC,CSARANYGYTF
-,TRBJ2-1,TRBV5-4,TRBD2,TGTGCCAGCAGCTTTCTTGACGGGGGGGGTAATGAGCAGTTCTTC,CASSFLDGGGNEQFF
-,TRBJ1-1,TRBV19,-,TGTGCCAGTAGTATAGGTGGCAGGGTGAACACTGAAGCTTTCTTT,CASSIGGRVNTEAFF
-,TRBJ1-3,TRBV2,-,TGTGCCAGCGGCCTGAACTCTGGAAACACCATATATTTT,CASGLNSGNTIYF
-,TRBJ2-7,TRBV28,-,TGTGCCAGCAGTCCCCACGAGTACGAGCAGTACTTC,CASSPHEYEQYF
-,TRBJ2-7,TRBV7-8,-,TGTGCCAGCAGCTCCCTGGGAGGTTTTTTCGAGCAGTACTTC,CASSSLGGFFEQYF
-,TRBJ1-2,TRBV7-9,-,TGTTCCAGCAGCCGTCAGAAGGGGGGGAGAGATGGCTACACCTTC,CSSSRQKGGRDGYTF
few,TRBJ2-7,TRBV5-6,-,TGTGCCAGCAGCTCAGGGGTCCCCTACGAGCAGTACTTC,CASSSGVPYEQYF
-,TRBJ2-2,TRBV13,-,TGTGCCAGCAGCTCCAGGGGTCGTCAGTACACCGGGGAGCTGTTTTTT,CASSSRGRQYTGELFF